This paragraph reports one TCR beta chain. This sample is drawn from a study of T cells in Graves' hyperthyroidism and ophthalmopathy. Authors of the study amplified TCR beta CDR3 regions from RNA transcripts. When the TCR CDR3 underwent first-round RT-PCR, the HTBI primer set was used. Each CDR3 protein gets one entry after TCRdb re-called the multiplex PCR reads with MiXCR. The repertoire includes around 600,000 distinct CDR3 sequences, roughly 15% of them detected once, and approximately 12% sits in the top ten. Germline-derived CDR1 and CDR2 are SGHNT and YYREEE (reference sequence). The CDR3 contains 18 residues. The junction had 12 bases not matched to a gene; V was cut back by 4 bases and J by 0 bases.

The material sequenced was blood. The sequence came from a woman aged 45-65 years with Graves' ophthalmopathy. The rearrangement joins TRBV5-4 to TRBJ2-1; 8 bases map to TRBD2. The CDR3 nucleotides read TGTGCCAGCAGCAGGGGGGGGATAGCGGGGAACTCCTACAATGAGCAGTTCTTC. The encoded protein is CASSRGGIAGNSYNEQFF.